Listed below are T cell receptor beta chains from one sample, sequenced in a study of blood T cell repertoires in COVID-19. Clones were read by immunoSEQ multiplex PCR, and TCRdb kept only the in-frame ones, dropping some. The sample comprises approximately 170,000 clones, about 88% of which are singletons, and roughly 0.82% rests with the top ten. The specimen sequenced was PBMCs or T cells enriched from blood (not recorded which). These receptors were obtained from a woman aged 18 to 35 who had recovered from COVID-19. Both conserved end residues are part of each CDR3. The D gene is left open where the match is weak. The size of a clone is reported for some rows only, either as once, few or many, or as a class for expanded clones.

CDR3 length,V gene,J gene,D gene,clone size,CDR3 protein,CDR3 DNA
11,TRBV6-8,TRBJ2-7,NA,NA,CASSYIGPRYF,TGTGCCAGCAGTTACATCGGTCCCCGGTACTTC
14,TRBV7-2,TRBJ2-7,NA,NA,CASSLGHKRYEQYF,TGTGCCAGCAGCTTAGGGCACAAGCGGTACGAGCAGTACTTC
15,TRBV5-1,TRBJ1-1,NA,NA,CASSPFPRGNTEAFF,TGCGCCAGCAGCCCCTTTCCCCGGGGGAACACTGAAGCTTTCTTT
13,TRBV19,TRBJ2-7,TRBD1,NA,CASSYNRGWEQYF,TGTGCCAGTAGCTATAACAGGGGTTGGGAGCAGTACTTC
11,TRBV20-1,TRBJ2-1,NA,NA,CSAPTYNEQFF,TGCAGTGCCCCCACCTACAATGAGCAGTTCTTC
15,TRBV19,TRBJ1-2,TRBD1,NA,CASTQDRAGRYGYTF,TGTGCCAGTACCCAGGACAGGGCAGGTCGCTATGGCTACACCTTC
14,TRBV28,TRBJ2-7,NA,NA,CASIGSGVPYEQYF,TGTGCCAGCATCGGCTCCGGGGTCCCCTACGAGCAGTACTTC
13,TRBV29-1,TRBJ2-3,NA,NA,CSVVSRPGYTQYF,TGCAGCGTTGTAAGCCGGCCGGGATATACGCAGTATTTT
12,TRBV12-3/TRBV12-4,TRBJ2-7,NA,NA,CASSPTLGVQYF,TGTGCCAGCAGTCCGACCCTAGGCGTGCAGTACTTC
15,TRBV28,TRBJ2-5,TRBD2,NA,CASRPGLADGETQYF,TGTGCCAGCAGACCGGGACTAGCCGACGGAGAGACCCAGTACTTC
15,TRBV27,TRBJ1-5,NA,NA,CASRQTGYSNQPQHF,TGTGCCAGCAGACAAACGGGGTATAGCAATCAGCCCCAGCATTTT
12,TRBV28,TRBJ2-7,TRBD1,NA,CASSKDRDQQYF,TGTGCCAGCAGTAAGGACAGGGACCAGCAGTACTTC
13,TRBV29-1,TRBJ2-7,NA,NA,CSVGGTPAYEQYF,TGCAGCGTTGGGGGGACACCTGCCTACGAGCAGTACTTC
14,TRBV28,TRBJ2-3,TRBD2,NA,CASSLPLAEDTQYF,TGTGCCAGCAGTTTGCCCCTAGCGGAAGATACGCAGTATTTT
16,TRBV7-6,TRBJ1-3,NA,once,CASRQDAGFSGNTIYF,TGTGCCAGCAGACAAGATGCGGGGTTCTCTGGAAACACCATATATTTT
13,TRBV28,TRBJ1-1,NA,NA,CASRRLGGAEAFF,TGTGCCAGCAGGCGCTTGGGAGGGGCTGAAGCTTTCTTT
15,TRBV15,TRBJ2-6,NA,NA,CATSRERSGANVLTF,TGTGCCACCAGCAGAGAGCGGTCTGGGGCCAACGTCCTGACTTTC
20,TRBV4-1,TRBJ2-3,NA,NA,CASSQVRTAYQGSLTDTQYF,TGCGCCAGCAGCCAAGTCCGGACAGCCTACCAGGGCTCCCTCACAGATACGCAGTATTTT
15,TRBV5-4,TRBJ2-7,NA,NA,CASRSMEDGSYEQYF,TGTGCCAGCAGAAGTATGGAGGACGGGAGCTACGAGCAGTACTTC
14,TRBV28,TRBJ2-3,NA,NA,CASSQTQGTDTQYF,TGTGCCAGCAGCCAAACGCAGGGCACAGATACGCAGTATTTT
13,TRBV2,TRBJ2-7,TRBD1,NA,CASSESRGYEQYF,TGTGCCAGCAGTGAATCCAGGGGGTACGAGCAGTACTTC
13,TRBV19,TRBJ1-1,NA,NA,CASTRRGNTEAFF,TGTGCCAGTACCCGCCGGGGGAACACTGAAGCTTTCTTT
17,TRBV10-3,TRBJ1-2,NA,NA,CAIRRFNDRPLSYGYTF,TGTGCCATCAGAAGATTTAACGACAGGCCCCTTTCCTATGGCTACACCTTC
12,TRBV12-5,TRBJ1-1,NA,NA,CASGWGGTEAFF,TGTGCTAGTGGTTGGGGAGGGACTGAAGCTTTCTTT
16,TRBV19,TRBJ2-1,TRBD2,NA,CASSIISLAVYNEQFF,TGTGCCAGTAGTATCATTAGTCTAGCGGTTTACAATGAGCAGTTCTTC
18,TRBV7-8,TRBJ2-4,NA,NA,CASSPTRWTSEAKNIQYF,TGTGCCAGCAGCCCGACCCGTTGGACATCTGAAGCCAAAAACATTCAGTACTTC
15,TRBV6-6,TRBJ2-7,NA,NA,CASSYSAQGPYEQYF,TGTGCCAGCAGTTACTCGGCCCAGGGGCCCTACGAGCAGTACTTC
14,TRBV6-5,TRBJ2-3,NA,NA,CAGIQGTNTDTQYF,TGTGCCGGCATTCAGGGGACAAACACAGATACGCAGTATTTT
15,TRBV29-1,TRBJ1-1,TRBD1,once,CSVTGQGGRVTEAFF,TGCAGCGTTACCGGACAGGGTGGAAGGGTAACTGAAGCTTTCTTT
15,TRBV15,TRBJ2-7,TRBD2,NA,CATSPSGGYYYEQYF,TGTGCCACCAGCCCAAGCGGGGGGTACTACTACGAGCAGTACTTC
16,TRBV5-1,TRBJ2-3,TRBD2,NA,CASSLEAGRPADTQYF,TGCGCCAGCAGCTTGGAAGCGGGGCGGCCCGCAGATACGCAGTATTTT
16,TRBV21-1,TRBJ2-7,NA,NA,CASSKGFLGGCYEQYF,TGTGCCAGCAGCAAAGGGTTCCTGGGGGGGTGCTACGAGCAGTACTTC
13,TRBV29-1,TRBJ1-1,NA,NA,CSVQSGVNTEAFF,TGCAGCGTTCAGTCAGGGGTGAACACTGAAGCTTTCTTT
16,TRBV3-1/TRBV3-2,TRBJ2-2,TRBD1,NA,CASSLGQGANTGELFF,TGTGCCAGCAGCTTAGGACAGGGGGCGAACACCGGGGAGCTGTTTTTT
15,TRBV11-2,TRBJ2-7,NA,NA,CASSLAAPPGYEQYF,TGTGCCAGCAGCTTAGCGGCACCCCCCGGGTACGAGCAGTACTTC
12,TRBV19,TRBJ2-3,NA,once,CASSTQRGSQYF,TGTGCCAGTAGTACCCAAAGGGGGTCGCAGTATTTT
13,TRBV11-1,TRBJ1-5,NA,NA,CASSLAGVQPQHF,TGTGCCAGCAGCTTAGCAGGGGTCCAGCCCCAGCATTTT
12,TRBV24-1,TRBJ2-5,NA,NA,CATSISQETQYF,TGTGCCACCAGTATCAGCCAAGAGACCCAGTACTTC
13,TRBV18,TRBJ2-7,NA,NA,CASSQGRSYEQYF,TGTGCCAGCTCCCAGGGGAGAAGCTACGAGCAGTACTTC
18,TRBV27,TRBJ2-4,TRBD1,NA,CASSPLTGEPLAKNIQYF,TGTGCCAGCAGTCCGCTGACAGGGGAGCCACTAGCCAAAAACATTCAGTACTTC
14,TRBV5-1,TRBJ1-1,NA,NA,CASSLVAENTEAFF,TGCGCCAGCAGCTTGGTAGCAGAGAACACTGAAGCTTTCTTT
16,TRBV19,TRBJ2-7,TRBD2,NA,CASSIVGGLASYEQYF,TGTGCCAGTAGTATAGTGGGCGGACTAGCTTCTTACGAGCAGTACTTC
15,TRBV5-5,TRBJ1-2,TRBD1,NA,CASSTRGTELYGYTF,TGTGCCAGCAGCACCAGAGGGACAGAACTCTATGGCTACACCTTC
16,TRBV4-2,TRBJ1-1,TRBD1,NA,CASSQDNRQGNTEAFF,TGTGCCAGCAGCCAAGATAACCGACAGGGGAACACTGAAGCTTTCTTT
13,TRBV19,TRBJ1-6,NA,NA,CASSTQGNSPLHF,TGTGCCAGTAGTACGCAGGGGAATTCACCCCTCCACTTT
14,TRBV10-3,TRBJ2-5,NA,NA,CAISELVKGETQYF,TGTGCCATCAGTGAGTTGGTCAAGGGGGAGACCCAGTACTTC
13,TRBV11-3,TRBJ2-3,TRBD1,NA,CASSAGGSDTQYF,TGTGCCAGCAGTGCAGGGGGCTCAGATACGCAGTATTTT
16,TRBV30,TRBJ2-7,TRBD2,NA,CAWRTALAGPSYEQYF,TGTGCCTGGAGAACGGCACTAGCGGGCCCCTCCTACGAGCAGTACTTC
16,TRBV5-1,TRBJ2-4,TRBD1,NA,CASSLTPGQGGNIQYF,TGCGCCAGCAGCTTGACCCCGGGACAGGGTGGAAACATTCAGTACTTC
14,TRBV12-5,TRBJ2-3,TRBD2,NA,CASTRGGGTDTQYF,TGTGCTAGTACGAGGGGAGGGGGCACAGATACGCAGTATTTT
15,TRBV27,TRBJ2-1,TRBD2,once,CASSPLAGVVNEQFF,TGTGCCAGCAGTCCGTTAGCGGGAGTGGTCAATGAGCAGTTCTTC